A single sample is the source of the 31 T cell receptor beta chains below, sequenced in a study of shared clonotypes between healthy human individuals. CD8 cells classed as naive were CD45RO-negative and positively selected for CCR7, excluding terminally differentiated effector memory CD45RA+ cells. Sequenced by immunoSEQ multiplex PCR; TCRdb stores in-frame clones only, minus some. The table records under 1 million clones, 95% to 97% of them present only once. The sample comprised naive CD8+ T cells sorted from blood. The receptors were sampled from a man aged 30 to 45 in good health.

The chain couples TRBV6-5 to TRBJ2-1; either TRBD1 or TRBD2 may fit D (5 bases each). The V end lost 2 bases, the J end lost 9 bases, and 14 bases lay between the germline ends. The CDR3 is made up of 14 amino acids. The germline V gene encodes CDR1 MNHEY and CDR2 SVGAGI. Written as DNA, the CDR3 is TGTGCCAGCAGTTACATGGGGGTACGCCTTGAGCAGTTCTTC. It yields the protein CASSYMGVRLEQFF.

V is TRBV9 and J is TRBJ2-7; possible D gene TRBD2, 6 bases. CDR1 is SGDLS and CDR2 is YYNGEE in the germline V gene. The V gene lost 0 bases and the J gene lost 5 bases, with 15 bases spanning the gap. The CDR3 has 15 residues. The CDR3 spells CASSVAGQAGHEQYF. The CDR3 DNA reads TGTGCCAGCAGCGTAGCCGGGCAAGCGGGCCACGAGCAGTACTTC.

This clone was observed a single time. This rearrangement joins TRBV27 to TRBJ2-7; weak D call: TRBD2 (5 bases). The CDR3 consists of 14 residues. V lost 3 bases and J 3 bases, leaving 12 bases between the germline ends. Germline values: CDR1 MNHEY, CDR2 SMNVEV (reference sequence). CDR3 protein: CASSFTSSNYEQYF. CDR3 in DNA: TGTGCCAGCAGTTTTACTAGTTCTAACTACGAGCAGTACTTC.

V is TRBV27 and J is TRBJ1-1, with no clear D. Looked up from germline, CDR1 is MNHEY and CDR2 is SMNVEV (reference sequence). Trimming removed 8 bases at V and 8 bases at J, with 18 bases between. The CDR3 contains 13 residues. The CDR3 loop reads CASESRGRTEAFF. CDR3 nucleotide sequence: TGTGCCAGCGAGTCCCGTGGGCGGACGGAAGCTTTCTTT.

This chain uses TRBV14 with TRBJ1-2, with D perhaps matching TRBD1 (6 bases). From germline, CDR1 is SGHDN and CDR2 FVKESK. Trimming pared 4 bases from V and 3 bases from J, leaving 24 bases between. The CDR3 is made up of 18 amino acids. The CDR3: CASSPEGGGAGQDYGYTF. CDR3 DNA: TGTGCCAGCAGCCCTGAAGGGGGGGGCGCAGGTCAGGACTATGGCTACACCTTC. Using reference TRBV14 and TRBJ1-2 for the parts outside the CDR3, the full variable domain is EAGVTQFPSHSVIEKGQTVTLRCDPISGHDNLYWYRRVMGKEIKFLLHFVKESKQDESGMPNNRFLAERTGGTYSTLKVQPAELEDSGVYFCASSPEGGGAGQDYGYTFGSGTRLTVV.

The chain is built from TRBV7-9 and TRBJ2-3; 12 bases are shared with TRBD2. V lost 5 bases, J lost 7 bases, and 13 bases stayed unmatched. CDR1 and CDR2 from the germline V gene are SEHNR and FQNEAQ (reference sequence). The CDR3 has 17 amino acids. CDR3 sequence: CASSRASGRAEGYTQYF. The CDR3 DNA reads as TGTGCCAGCAGCCGCGCTAGCGGGAGGGCCGAGGGTTATACGCAGTATTTT.

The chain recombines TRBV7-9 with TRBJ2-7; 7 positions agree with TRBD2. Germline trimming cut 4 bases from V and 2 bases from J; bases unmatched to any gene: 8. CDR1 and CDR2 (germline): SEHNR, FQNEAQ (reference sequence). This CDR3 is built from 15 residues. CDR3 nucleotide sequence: TGTGCCAGCAGCTCCGAGGGGCGGGAGCCCTACGAGCAGTACTTC. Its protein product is CASSSEGREPYEQYF.

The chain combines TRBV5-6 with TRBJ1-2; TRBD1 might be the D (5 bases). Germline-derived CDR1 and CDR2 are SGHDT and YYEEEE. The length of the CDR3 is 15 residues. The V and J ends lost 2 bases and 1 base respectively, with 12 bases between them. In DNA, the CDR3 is TGTGCCAGCAGCTTAGGCGACAGAATTAACTATGGCTACACCTTC. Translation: CASSLGDRINYGYTF.

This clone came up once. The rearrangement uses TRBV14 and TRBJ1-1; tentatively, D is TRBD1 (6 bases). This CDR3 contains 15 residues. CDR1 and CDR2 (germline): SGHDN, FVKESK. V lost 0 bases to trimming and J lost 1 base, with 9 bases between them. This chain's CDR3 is CASSQENRANTEAFF. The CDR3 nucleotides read TGTGCCAGCAGCCAAGAAAACAGGGCGAACACTGAAGCTTTCTTT.

The chain's CDR3 is CASSGQGGQETQYF. For the CDR3, the DNA is TGTGCCAGCAGCGGCCAAGGGGGCCAAGAGACCCAGTACTTC. V usage is TRBV14 and J usage is TRBJ2-5, with D maybe TRBD1 (6 bases). Looked up from germline, CDR1 is SGHDN and CDR2 is FVKESK. This CDR3 has 14 residues. The V gene lost 5 bases and the J gene lost 1 base, with 11 bases spanning the gap.

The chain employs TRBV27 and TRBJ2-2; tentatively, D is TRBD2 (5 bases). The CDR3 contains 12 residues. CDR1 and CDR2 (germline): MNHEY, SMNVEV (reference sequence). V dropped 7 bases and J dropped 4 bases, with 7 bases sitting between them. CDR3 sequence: CASKEVTGELFF. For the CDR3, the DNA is TGTGCCAGCAAGGAGGTCACCGGGGAGCTGTTTTTT.

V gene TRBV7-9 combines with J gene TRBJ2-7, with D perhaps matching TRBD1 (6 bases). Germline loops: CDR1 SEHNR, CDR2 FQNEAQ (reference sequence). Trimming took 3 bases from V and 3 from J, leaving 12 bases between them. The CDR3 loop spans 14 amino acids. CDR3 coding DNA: TGTGCCAGCAGCTTCCTGGACAGATTCTACGAGCAGTACTTC. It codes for CASSFLDRFYEQYF.

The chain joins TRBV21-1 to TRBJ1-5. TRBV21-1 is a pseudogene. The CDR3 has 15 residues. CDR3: CASSKAIGVKQPQHF. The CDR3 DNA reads TGTGCCAGCAGCAAAGCGATCGGGGTGAAGCAGCCCCAGCATTTT.

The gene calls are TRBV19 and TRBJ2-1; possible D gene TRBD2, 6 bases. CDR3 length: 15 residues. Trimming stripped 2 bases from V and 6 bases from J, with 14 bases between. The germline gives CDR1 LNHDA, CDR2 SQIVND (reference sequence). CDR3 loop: CASSIFWQGGNEQFF. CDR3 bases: TGTGCCAGTAGTATATTTTGGCAGGGAGGCAATGAGCAGTTCTTC.

In DNA form, the CDR3 reads TGTGCCAGCAGCGTAGAAGGGCTAGCGGAAACAGATACGCAGTATTTT. Amino acid sequence: CASSVEGLAETDTQYF. The rearrangement joins TRBV9 to TRBJ2-3, with 7 bases aligning to TRBD2. The CDR3 is 16 residues long. Trimming removed 0 bases from V and 3 bases from J; junction bases left unmatched: 7. Germline-derived CDR1 and CDR2 are SGDLS and YYNGEE. Drawing the rest from reference TRBV9 and TRBJ2-3, the complete variable domain is DSGVTQTPKHLITATGQRVTLRCSPRSGDLSVYWYQQSLDQGLQFLIQYYNGEERAKGNILERFSAQQFPDLHSELNLSSLELGDSALYFCASSVEGLAETDTQYFGPGTRLTVL.

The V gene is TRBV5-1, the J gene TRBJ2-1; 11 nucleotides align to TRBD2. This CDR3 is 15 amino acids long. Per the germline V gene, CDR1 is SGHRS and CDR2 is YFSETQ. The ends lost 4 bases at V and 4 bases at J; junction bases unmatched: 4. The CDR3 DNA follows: TGCGCCAGCAGCGAAACTAGCGGGAGTTACAATGAGCAGTTCTTC. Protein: CASSETSGSYNEQFF.

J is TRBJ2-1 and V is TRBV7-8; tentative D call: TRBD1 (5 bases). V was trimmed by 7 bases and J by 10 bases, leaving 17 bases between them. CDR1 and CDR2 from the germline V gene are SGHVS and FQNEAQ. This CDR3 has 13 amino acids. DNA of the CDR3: TGTGCCAGCACTTTCGTTCGGGCAGGGGAGCAGTTCTTC. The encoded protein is CASTFVRAGEQFF.

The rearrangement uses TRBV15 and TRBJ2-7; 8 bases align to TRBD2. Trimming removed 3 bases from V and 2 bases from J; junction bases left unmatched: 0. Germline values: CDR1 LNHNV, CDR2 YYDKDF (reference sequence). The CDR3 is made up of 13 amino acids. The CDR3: CATSRTSAYEQYF. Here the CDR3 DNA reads TGTGCCACCAGCAGGACTAGCGCCTACGAGCAGTACTTC.

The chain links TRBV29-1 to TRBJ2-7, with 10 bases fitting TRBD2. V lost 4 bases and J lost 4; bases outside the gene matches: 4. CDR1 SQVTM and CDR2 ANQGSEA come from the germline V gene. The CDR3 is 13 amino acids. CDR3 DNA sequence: TGCAGCGTTGTCGTTAGCGGGAGGTACGAGCAGTACTTC. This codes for CSVVVSGRYEQYF.

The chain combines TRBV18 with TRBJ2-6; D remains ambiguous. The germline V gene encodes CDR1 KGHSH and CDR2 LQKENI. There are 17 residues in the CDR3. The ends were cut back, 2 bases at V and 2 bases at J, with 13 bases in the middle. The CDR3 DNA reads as TGTGCCAGCTCACCAGAGCCTCGAAGGGCTGGGGCCAACGTCCTGACTTTC. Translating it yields CASSPEPRRAGANVLTF.

In DNA form, the CDR3 reads TGTGCCAGCAGACAAACCGGGACTAGTTACGAGACCCAGTACTTC. Amino acids: CASRQTGTSYETQYF. The J gene is TRBJ2-5, the V gene TRBV14; TRBD2 aligns across 8 bases. CDR1 is SGHDN, CDR2 FVKESK, per germline. V shed 6 bases, J shed 5 bases, and the junction held 11 bases outside the gene matches. The CDR3 is 15 residues long. Together with reference TRBV14 and TRBJ2-5, the CDR3 gives the full variable domain: EAGVTQFPSHSVIEKGQTVTLRCDPISGHDNLYWYRRVMGKEIKFLLHFVKESKQDESGMPNNRFLAERTGGTYSTLKVQPAELEDSGVYFCASRQTGTSYETQYFGPGTRLLVL.

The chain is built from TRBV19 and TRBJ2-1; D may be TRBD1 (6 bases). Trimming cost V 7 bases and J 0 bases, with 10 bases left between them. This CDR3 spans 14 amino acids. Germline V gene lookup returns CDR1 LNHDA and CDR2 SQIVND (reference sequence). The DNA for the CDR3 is TGTGCCAGTACCGACAGGATCTCCTACAATGAGCAGTTCTTC. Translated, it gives CASTDRISYNEQFF.

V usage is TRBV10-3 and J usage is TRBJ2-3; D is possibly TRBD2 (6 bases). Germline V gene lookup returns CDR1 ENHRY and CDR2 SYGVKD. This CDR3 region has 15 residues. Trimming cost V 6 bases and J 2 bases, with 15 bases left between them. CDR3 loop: CAISPGLEDTDTQYF. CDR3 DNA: TGTGCCATCAGCCCGGGACTGGAAGACACAGATACGCAGTATTTT.

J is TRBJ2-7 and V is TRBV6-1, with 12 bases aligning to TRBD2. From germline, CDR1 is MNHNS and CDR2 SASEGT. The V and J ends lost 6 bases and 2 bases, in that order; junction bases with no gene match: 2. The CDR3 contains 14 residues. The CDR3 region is CASSRLAGAYEQYF. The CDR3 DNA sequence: TGTGCCAGCAGCAGACTAGCGGGAGCCTACGAGCAGTACTTC.

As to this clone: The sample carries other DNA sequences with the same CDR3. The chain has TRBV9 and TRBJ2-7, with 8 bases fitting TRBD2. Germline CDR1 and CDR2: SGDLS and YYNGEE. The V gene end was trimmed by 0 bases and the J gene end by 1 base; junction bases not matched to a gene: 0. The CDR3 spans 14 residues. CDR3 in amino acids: CASSVASGSYEQYF. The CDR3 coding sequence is TGTGCCAGCAGCGTAGCTAGCGGGTCCTACGAGCAGTACTTC.

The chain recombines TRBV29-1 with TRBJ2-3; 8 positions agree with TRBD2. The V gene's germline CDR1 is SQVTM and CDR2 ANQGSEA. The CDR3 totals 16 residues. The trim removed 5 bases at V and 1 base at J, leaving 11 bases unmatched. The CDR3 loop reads CSVPRLAGGGTDTQYF. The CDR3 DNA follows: TGCAGCGTTCCACGCCTGGCGGGAGGTGGCACAGATACGCAGTATTTT.

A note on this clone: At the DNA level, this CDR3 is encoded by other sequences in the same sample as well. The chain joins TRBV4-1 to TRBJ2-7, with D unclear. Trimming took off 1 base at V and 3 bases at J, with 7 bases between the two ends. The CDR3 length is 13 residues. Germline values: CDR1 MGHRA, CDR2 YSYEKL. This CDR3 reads CASSQGGSYEQYF. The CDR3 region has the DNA TGCGCCAGCAGCCAAGGAGGTAGCTACGAGCAGTACTTC.

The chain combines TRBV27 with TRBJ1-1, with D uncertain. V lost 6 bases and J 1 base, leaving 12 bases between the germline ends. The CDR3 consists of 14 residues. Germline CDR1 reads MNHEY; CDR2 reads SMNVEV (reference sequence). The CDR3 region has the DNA TGTGCCAGCAGCAGACCGGGGTCGAACACTGAAGCTTTCTTT. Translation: CASSRPGSNTEAFF.

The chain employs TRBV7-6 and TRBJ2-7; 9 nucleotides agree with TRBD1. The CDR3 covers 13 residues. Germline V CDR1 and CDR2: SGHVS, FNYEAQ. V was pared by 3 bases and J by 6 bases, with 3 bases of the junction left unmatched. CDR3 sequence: CASSFTGGGEQYF. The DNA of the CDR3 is TGTGCCAGCAGCTTTACAGGGGGCGGCGAGCAGTACTTC.

CDR3 DNA sequence: TGTGCCAGCAGCTTGCAGGCCGACTTGCTTAATGAGCAGTTCTTC. Translated: CASSLQADLLNEQFF. The chain employs TRBV11-3 and TRBJ2-1; D not resolved. Germline-derived CDR1 and CDR2 are SGHNT and YENEEA. Between the trimmed V and J ends, which lost 3 bases and 7 bases, there was a span of 16 bases. The CDR3 has 15 amino acids.

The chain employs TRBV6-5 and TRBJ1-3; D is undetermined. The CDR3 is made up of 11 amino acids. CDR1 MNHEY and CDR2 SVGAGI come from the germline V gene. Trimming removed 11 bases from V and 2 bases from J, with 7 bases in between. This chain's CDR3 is CASKAGNTIYF. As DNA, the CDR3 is TGTGCCTCGAAAGCTGGAAACACCATATATTTT.